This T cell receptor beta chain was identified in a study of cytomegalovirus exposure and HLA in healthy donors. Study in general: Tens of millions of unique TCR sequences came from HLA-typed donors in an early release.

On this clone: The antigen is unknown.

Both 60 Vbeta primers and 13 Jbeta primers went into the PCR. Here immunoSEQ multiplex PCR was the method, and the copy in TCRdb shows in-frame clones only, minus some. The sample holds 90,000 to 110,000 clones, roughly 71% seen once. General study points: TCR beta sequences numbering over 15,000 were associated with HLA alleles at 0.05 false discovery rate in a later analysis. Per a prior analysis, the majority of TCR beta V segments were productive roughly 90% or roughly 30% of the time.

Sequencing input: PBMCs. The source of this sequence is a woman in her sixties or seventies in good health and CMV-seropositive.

In DNA, the CDR3 is TGTGCCAGCAGTGATTTACTAGGATTCTACGAGCAGTACTTC. It specifies CASSDLLGFYEQYF. The genes are TRBV6-1 and TRBJ2-7, with D perhaps matching TRBD2 (5 bases). The CDR3 length is 14 residues. V lost 3 bases, J lost 3 bases, and 12 bases lay in between. Germline V lookup: CDR1 MNHNS, CDR2 SASEGT.